This TCR beta chain originates from a study of PD-1 blockade in classical Hodgkin lymphoma. Study summary: Once every 2 weeks, patients received intravenous nivolumab at 3 mg/kg.

Assay: immunoSEQ multiplex PCR; the TCRdb copy retains only in-frame clones and omits some. The repertoire consists of 40,000 to 50,000 clones, with around 80% occurring once and the leading ten covering around 15%. This clone appeared a few times. Its target is unknown. Study-wide results and caveats: When nivolumab was started under 1 year after ASCT, patients were excluded. Newly diagnosed patients and complete responders had comparable diversity at baseline. A reduction in baseline TCR diversity was reportedly seen in newly diagnosed patients relative to healthy donors.

Every one of the patients relapsed after autologous stem cell transplantation (brentuximab vedotin exposure was variable). Germline loops: CDR1 PRHDT, CDR2 FYEKMQ (reference sequence). The CDR3 has 14 residues. Trimming cost V 5 bases and J 4 bases, with 12 bases left between them. Sequencing was performed on peripheral blood mononuclear cells (PBMCs), taken at baseline. This receptor was obtained from a human donor with classical Hodgkin lymphoma. The chain links TRBV13 to TRBJ2-1, with unresolved D. CDR3 coding DNA: TGTGCCAGCAGCCCACTCGGGTCTTACAATGAGCAGTTCTTC. This gives the protein CASSPLGSYNEQFF. The entire variable domain, with the rest obtained from reference TRBV13 and TRBJ2-1, is as follows: AAGVIQSPRHLIKEKRETATLKCYPIPRHDTVYWYQQGPGQDPQFLISFYEKMQSDKGSIPDRFSAQQFSDYHSELNMSSLELGDSALYFCASSPLGSYNEQFFGPGTRLTVL.